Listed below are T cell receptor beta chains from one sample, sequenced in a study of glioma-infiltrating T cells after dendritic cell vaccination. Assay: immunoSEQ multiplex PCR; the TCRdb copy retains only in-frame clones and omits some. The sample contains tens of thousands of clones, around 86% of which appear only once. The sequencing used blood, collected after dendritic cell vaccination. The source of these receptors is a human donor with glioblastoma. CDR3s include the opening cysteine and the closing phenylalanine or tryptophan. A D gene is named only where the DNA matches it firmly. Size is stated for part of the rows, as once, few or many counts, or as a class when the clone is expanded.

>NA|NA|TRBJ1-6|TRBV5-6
CASSLGRINSPLHF
TGTGCCAGCAGCTTGGGCAGAATTAATTCACCCCTCCACTTT
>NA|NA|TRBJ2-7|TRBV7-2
CASGGLYEQYF
TGTGCCAGCGGAGGCCTCTACGAGCAGTACTTC
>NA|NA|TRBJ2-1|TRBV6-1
CASSEAGRGFEQFF
TGTGCCAGCAGTGAAGCAGGTCGAGGGTTTGAGCAGTTCTTC
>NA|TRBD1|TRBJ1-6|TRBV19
CASSPGQGWNSPLHF
TGTGCCAGTAGTCCGGGACAGGGGTGGAATTCACCCCTCCACTTT
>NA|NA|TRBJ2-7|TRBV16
CASSQSYAANEQYF
TGTGCCAGCAGCCAATCATACGCGGCTAACGAGCAGTACTTC
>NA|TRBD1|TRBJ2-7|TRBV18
CASSGQGRGTYEQYF
TGTGCCAGCTCAGGACAGGGGAGAGGGACCTACGAGCAGTACTTC
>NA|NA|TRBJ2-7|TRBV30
CAWSRGGTAYEQYF
TGTGCCTGGAGTCGAGGCGGGACTGCCTACGAGCAGTACTTC
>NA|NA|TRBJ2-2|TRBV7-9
CATYGGELFF
TGTGCCACCTACGGCGGGGAGCTGTTTTTT
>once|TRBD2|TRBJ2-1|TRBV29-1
CSVLAGGLDEQFF
TGCAGCGTTCTAGCGGGGGGGCTCGATGAGCAGTTCTTC
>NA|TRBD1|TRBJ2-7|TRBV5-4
CASSPRQGDYEQYF
TGTGCCAGCAGCCCCAGACAGGGGGACTACGAGCAGTACTTC
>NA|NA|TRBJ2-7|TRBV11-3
CASSLPTDYEQYF
TGTGCCAGCAGCTTACCCACAGACTACGAGCAGTACTTC
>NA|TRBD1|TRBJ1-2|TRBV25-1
CASSDRGDGYTF
TGTGCCAGCAGTGACAGGGGGGATGGCTACACCTTC
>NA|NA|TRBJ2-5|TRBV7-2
CASSPPPGGETQYF
TGTGCCAGCAGCCCGCCCCCAGGAGGGGAGACCCAGTACTTC
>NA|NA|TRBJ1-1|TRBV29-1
CSVGGLNTEAFF
TGCAGCGTTGGTGGCCTGAACACTGAAGCTTTCTTT
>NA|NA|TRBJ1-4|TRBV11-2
CASSLRVTATNEKLFF
TGTGCCAGCAGCTTACGGGTGACCGCAACTAATGAAAAACTGTTTTTT
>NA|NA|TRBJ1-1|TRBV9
CASSVEGLNTEAFF
TGTGCCAGCAGCGTAGAGGGGTTGAACACTGAAGCTTTCTTT
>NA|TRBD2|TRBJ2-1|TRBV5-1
CASSLGGGQIDEQFF
TGCGCCAGCAGCTTGGGCGGGGGGCAAATAGATGAGCAGTTCTTC
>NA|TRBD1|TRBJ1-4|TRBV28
CASSLSKGQGANEKLFF
TGTGCCAGCAGTCTGTCGAAAGGACAGGGGGCTAATGAAAAACTGTTTTTT
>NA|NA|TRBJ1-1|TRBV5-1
CASSLEGQNTEAFF
TGCGCCAGCAGCTTGGAGGGACAGAACACTGAAGCTTTCTTT
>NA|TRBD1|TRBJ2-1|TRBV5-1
CASSLVTGTFNEQFF
TGCGCCAGCAGCTTGGTGACAGGGACCTTCAATGAGCAGTTCTTC
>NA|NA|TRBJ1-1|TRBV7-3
CASSFQGTMNTEAFF
TGTGCCAGCAGCTTTCAGGGGACTATGAACACTGAAGCTTTCTTT
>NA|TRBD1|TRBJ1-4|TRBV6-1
CASSEVLGTAVMNELFF
TGTGCCAGCAGTGAAGTTCTCGGGACAGCAGTAATGAATGAACTGTTTTTT
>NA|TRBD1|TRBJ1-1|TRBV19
CASSASPTGGWAEAFF
TGTGCCAGTAGTGCAAGCCCGACAGGGGGTTGGGCTGAAGCTTTCTTT
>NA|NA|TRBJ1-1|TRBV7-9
CASSFGQVNTEAFF
TGTGCCAGCAGCTTCGGCCAGGTAAACACTGAAGCTTTCTTT
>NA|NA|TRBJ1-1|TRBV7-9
CASSLAPGNTEAFF
TGTGCCAGCAGCTTAGCGCCCGGGAACACTGAAGCTTTCTTT
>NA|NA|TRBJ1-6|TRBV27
CASSVQGEVSPLHF
TGTGCCAGCAGCGTACAGGGTGAAGTTTCACCCCTCCACTTT
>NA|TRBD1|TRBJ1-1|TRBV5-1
CASSLAYRGRGNTEAFF
TGCGCCAGCAGCTTGGCTTACAGGGGGCGCGGGAACACTGAAGCTTTCTTT
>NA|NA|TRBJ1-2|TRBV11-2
CASSFDSYGYTF
TGTGCCAGCAGCTTCGACAGCTATGGCTACACCTTC
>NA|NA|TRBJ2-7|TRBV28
CASGSSGLGLYEQYF
TGTGCCAGCGGGTCTTCGGGACTGGGGCTCTACGAGCAGTACTTC
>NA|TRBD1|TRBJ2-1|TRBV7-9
CASSPRTGGYNEQFF
TGTGCCAGCAGCCCTAGGACAGGGGGTTACAATGAGCAGTTCTTC
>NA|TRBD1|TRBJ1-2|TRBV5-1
CASSPDIRQGGRRGYTF
TGCGCCAGCAGCCCAGACATACGACAGGGTGGAAGAAGAGGCTACACCTTC
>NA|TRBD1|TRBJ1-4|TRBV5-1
CASSLGQGGEKLFF
TGCGCCAGCAGCTTAGGACAGGGAGGTGAAAAACTGTTTTTT
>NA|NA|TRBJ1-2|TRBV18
CASSPQGLRGYTF
TGTGCCAGCTCACCACAGGGACTTCGAGGCTACACCTTC
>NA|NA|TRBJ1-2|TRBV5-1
CASSFGGAYGYTF
TGCGCCAGCAGCTTCGGAGGGGCTTATGGCTACACCTTC
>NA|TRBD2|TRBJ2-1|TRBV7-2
CASSLVAGVGNEQFF
TGTGCCAGCAGCTTAGTAGCGGGAGTGGGCAATGAGCAGTTCTTC
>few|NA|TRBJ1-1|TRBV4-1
CASSQVTENTEAFF
TGCGCCAGCAGCCAAGTTACAGAGAACACTGAAGCTTTCTTT
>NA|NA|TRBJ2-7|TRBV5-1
CASSLDGNSYEQYF
TGCGCCAGCAGCTTGGACGGGAACTCCTACGAGCAGTACTTC